What follows is one T cell receptor (beta chain) and its context. What it binds is not known. The source of the sample is a study of cytomegalovirus exposure and HLA in healthy donors. Study conclusions and caveats: Researchers reported from a later analysis that most CMV-associated TCR beta chains appeared HLA-restricted. Several of the most significant clusters were apparently associated with common viral pathogens in a later analysis.

Trimming at V came to 2 bases and at J to 4 bases, leaving 5 bases not matched to a gene. The CDR3 runs to 15 residues. Germline CDR1 KGHSH, CDR2 LQKENI. PCR was performed using 60 Vbeta and 13 Jbeta primers. Assay used: immunoSEQ multiplex PCR; TCRdb lists only in-frame clones, some missing. The sample shows about 190,000 clones, roughly four fifths of them seen only once. Material for sequencing was PBMCs. The sequence was obtained from a woman aged 25-40 years in good health and CMV-seropositive. The V gene is TRBV18, the J gene TRBJ1-2; 9 positions match TRBD1. The DNA of the CDR3 is TGTGCCAGCTCACCAAACAGGGGGCATAGCTATGGCTACACCTTC. Its translation is CASSPNRGHSYGYTF.